The sequence of this TCR beta chain was determined in a study of tumour-infiltrating T cells in Burkitt lymphoma. This clone occurred a few times. CDR1 and CDR2 from the germline V gene are SEHNR and FQNEAQ (reference sequence). The CDR3 length is 11 residues. V gave up 11 bases and J gave up 5 bases, with 12 bases separating them. Using immunoSEQ multiplex PCR, the repertoire was profiled, and TCRdb retains in-frame clones only, with some absent. The sample carries more than 12,000 clones, roughly 77% recorded once. The sample taken for sequencing was tumor tissue. This chain uses TRBV7-9 with TRBJ2-5; perhaps D is TRBD1 or TRBD2 (5 bases each). This receptor was taken from a human donor with diffuse large B-cell lymphoma. The CDR3 DNA sequence: TGTGCCTGGGGCTGGGGGGAGACCCAGTACTTC. Amino acids: CAWGWGETQYF.